Sequencing of this TCR beta chain was carried out in a study of T-cell memory formation after mild COVID-19. In the case of this clonotype: As yet, its antigen is unknown.

A 5'RACE reaction primed in the constant segment made cDNA libraries of TCR alpha and TCR beta, and these carried sample barcodes and UMIs. A single record per CDR3 protein comes from TCRdb applying MiXCR to the 5' RACE reads. The repertoire consists of about 260,000 distinct CDR3 sequences, with roughly 15% occurring once and the leading ten covering 22%. Findings and limits, study-wide: The study found contracting CD4+ clones mainly in CM and EM and contracting CD8+ clones in EMRA. Later expanders leaned CD4+, whereas clones that contracted between day 15 and 85 were balanced CD4/CD8. In second-wave clones peaking day 37, SARS-CoV-2 specificity remained unconfirmed.

Germline CDR1 MNHEY, CDR2 SVGAGI. This CDR3 contains 13 residues. Deletions cut 2 bases from V and 8 bases from J, with 12 bases between. This receptor was identified in a man younger than 35 who had mild COVID-19 (a few samples of this study predate the infection). Cell type and time point are not known. Sequences were obtained from PBMCs or a T cell subset sorted from them (not recorded which). The chain combines TRBV6-5 with TRBJ1-2; D is unclear. Written as DNA, the CDR3 is TGTGCCAGCAGTTACCGGTTTCAGGACGGCTACACCTTC. The encoded protein is CASSYRFQDGYTF.